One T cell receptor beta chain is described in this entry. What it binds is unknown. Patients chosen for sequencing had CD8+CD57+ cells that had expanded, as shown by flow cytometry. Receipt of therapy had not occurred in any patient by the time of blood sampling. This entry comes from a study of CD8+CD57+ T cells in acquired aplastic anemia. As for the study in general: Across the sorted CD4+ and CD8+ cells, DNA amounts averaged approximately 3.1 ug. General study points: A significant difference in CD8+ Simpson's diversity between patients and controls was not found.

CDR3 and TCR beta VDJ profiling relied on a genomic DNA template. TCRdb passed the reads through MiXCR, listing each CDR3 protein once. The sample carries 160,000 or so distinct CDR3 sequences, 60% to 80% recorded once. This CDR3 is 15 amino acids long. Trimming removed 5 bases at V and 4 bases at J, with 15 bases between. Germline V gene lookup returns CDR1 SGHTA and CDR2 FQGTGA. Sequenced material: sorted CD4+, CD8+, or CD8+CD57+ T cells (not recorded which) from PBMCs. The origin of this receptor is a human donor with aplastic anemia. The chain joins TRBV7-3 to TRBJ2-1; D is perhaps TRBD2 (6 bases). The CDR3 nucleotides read TGTGCCAGCAGCCTAAGTCCGGCGGGATACAATGAGCAGTTCTTC. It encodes CASSLSPAGYNEQFF. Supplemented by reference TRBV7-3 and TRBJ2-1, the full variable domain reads GAGVSQTPSNKVTEKGKYVELRCDPISGHTALYWYRQSLGQGPEFLIYFQGTGAADDSGLPNDRFFAVRPEGSVSTLKIQRTERGDSAVYLCASSLSPAGYNEQFFGPGTRLTVL.